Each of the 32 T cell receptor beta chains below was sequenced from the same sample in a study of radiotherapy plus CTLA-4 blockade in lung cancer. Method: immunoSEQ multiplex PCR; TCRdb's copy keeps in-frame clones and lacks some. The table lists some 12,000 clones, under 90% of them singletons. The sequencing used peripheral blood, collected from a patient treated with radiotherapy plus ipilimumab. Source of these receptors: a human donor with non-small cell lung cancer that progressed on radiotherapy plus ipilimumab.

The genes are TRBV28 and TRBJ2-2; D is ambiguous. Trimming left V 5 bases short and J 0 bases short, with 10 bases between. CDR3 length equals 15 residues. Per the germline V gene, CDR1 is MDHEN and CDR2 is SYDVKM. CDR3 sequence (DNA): TGTGCCAGCAGTCAAGACACGCCGAACACCGGGGAGCTGTTTTTT. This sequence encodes CASSQDTPNTGELFF. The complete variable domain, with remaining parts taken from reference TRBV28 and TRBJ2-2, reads DVKVTQSSRYLVKRTGEKVFLECVQDMDHENMFWYRQDPGLGLRLIYFSYDVKMKEKGDIPEGYSVSREKKERFSLILESASTNQTSMYLCASSQDTPNTGELFFGEGSRLTVL.

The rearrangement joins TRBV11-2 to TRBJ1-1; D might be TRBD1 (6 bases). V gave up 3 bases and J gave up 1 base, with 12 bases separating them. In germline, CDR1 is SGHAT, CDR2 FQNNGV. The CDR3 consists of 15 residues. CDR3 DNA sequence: TGTGCCAGCAGCTTCGCCCAAGGGGGGAACACTGAAGCTTTCTTT. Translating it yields CASSFAQGGNTEAFF.

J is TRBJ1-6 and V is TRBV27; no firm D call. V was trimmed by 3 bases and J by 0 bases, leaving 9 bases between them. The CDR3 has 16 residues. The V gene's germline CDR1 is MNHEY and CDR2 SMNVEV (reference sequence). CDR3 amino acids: CASSLSANSYNSPLHF. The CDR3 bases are TGTGCCAGCAGTTTGTCAGCGAACTCCTATAATTCACCCCTCCACTTT.

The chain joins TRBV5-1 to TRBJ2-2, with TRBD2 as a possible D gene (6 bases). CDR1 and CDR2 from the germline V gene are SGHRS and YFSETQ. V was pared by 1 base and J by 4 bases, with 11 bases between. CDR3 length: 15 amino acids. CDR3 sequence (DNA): TGCGCCAGCAGCTTGCAGGACTACTCCACCGGGGAGCTGTTTTTT. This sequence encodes CASSLQDYSTGELFF.

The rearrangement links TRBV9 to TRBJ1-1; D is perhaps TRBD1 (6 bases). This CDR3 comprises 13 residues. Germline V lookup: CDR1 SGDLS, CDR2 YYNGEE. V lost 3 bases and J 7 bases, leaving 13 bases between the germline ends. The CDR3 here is CASSDRTVGEAFF. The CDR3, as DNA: TGTGCCAGCAGCGACCGGACAGTAGGTGAAGCTTTCTTT.

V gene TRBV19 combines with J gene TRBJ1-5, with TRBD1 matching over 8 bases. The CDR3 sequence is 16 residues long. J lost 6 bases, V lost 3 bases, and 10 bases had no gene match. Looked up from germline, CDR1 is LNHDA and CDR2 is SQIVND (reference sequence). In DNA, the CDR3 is TGTGCCAGTAGTATCTCGGGACAGGCTATCGGTCAGCCCCAGCATTTT. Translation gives CASSISGQAIGQPQHF.

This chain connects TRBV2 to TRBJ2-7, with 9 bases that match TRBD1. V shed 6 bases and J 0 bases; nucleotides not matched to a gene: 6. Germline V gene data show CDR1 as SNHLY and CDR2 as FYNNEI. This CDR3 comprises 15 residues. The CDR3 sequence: CASSGDRVSSYEQYF. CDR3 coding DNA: TGTGCCAGCAGCGGGGACAGGGTCTCCTCCTACGAGCAGTACTTC. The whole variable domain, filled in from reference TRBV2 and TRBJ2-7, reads EPEVTQTPSHQVTQMGQEVILRCVPISNHLYFYWYRQILGQKVEFLVSFYNNEISEKSEIFDDQFSVERPDGSNFTLKIRSTKLEDSAMYFCASSGDRVSSYEQYFGPGTRLTVT.

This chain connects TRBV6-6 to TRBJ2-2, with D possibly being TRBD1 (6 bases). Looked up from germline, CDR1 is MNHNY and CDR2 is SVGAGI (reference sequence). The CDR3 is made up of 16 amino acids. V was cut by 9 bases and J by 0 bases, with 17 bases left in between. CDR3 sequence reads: CASTNPGQPNTGELFF. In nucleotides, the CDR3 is TGTGCCAGTACCAATCCGGGACAACCGAACACCGGGGAGCTGTTTTTT.

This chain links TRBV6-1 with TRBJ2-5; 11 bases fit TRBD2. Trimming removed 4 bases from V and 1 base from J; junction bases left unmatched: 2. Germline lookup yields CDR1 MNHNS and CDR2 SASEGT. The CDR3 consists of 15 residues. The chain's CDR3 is CASSGLAGIQETQYF. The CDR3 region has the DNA TGTGCCAGCAGTGGACTAGCGGGGATCCAAGAGACCCAGTACTTC.

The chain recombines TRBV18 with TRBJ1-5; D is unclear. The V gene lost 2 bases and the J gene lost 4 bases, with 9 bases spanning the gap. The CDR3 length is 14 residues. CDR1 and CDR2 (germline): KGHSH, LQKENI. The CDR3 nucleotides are TGTGCCAGCTCACCAGATTCGGGAAATCAGCCCCAGCATTTT. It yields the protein CASSPDSGNQPQHF.

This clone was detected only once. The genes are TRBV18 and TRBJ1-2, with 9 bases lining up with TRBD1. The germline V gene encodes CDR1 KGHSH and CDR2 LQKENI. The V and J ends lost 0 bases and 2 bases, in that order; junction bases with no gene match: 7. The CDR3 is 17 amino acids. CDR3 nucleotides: TGTGCCAGCTCACCACCGACAGGGGGTTTCGTCAACTATGGCTACACCTTC. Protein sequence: CASSPPTGGFVNYGYTF.

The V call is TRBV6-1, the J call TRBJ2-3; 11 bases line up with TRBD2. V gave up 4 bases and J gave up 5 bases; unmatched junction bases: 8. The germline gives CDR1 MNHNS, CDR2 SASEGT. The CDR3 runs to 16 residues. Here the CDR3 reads CASSAFSGGAGDTQYF. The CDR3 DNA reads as TGTGCCAGCAGTGCGTTTAGCGGGGGGGCGGGAGATACGCAGTATTTT.

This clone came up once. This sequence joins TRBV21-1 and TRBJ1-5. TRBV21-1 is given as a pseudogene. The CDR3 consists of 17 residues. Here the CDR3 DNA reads TGTGCCAGCAGGGGTTGTCTGCTACATTGGCATCATCAGCCCCAGCATTTT. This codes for CASRGCLLHWHHQPQHF.

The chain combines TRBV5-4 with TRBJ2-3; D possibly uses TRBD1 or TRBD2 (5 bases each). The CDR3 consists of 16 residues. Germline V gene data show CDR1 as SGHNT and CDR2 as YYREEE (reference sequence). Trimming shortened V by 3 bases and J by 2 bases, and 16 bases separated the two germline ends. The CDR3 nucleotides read TGTGCCAGCAGCTCCGGGGACGGTTTACCCACAGATACGCAGTATTTT. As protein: CASSSGDGLPTDTQYF.

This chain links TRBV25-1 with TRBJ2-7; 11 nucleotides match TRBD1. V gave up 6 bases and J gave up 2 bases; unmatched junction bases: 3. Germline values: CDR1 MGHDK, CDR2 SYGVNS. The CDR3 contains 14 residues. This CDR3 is CASSRTGGTYEQYF. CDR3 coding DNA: TGTGCCAGCAGCCGGACAGGGGGCACCTACGAGCAGTACTTC.

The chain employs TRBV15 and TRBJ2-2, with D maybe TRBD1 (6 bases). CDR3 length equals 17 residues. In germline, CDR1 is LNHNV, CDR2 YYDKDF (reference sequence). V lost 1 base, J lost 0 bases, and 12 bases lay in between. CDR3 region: CATSRVSGTTNTGELFF. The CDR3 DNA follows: TGTGCCACCAGCAGAGTTTCCGGGACAACGAACACCGGGGAGCTGTTTTTT.

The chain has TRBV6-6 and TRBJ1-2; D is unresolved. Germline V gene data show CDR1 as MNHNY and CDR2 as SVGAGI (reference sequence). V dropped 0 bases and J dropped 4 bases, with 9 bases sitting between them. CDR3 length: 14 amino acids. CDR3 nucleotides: TGTGCCAGCAGTTACTCGTGGGATAGCTATGGCTACACCTTC. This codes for CASSYSWDSYGYTF.

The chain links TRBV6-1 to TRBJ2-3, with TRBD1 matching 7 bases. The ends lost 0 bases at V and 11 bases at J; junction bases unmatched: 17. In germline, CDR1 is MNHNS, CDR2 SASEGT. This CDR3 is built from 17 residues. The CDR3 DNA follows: TGTGCCAGCAGTGAAGCGGGACAGCATATCCCCCCGGTCGGGCAGTATTTT. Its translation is CASSEAGQHIPPVGQYF.

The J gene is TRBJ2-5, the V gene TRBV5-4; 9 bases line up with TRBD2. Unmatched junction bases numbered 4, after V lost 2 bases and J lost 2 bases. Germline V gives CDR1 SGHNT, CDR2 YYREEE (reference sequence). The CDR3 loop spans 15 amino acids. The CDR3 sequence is CASSLATSGQETQYF. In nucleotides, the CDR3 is TGTGCCAGCAGCTTAGCGACTAGCGGTCAAGAGACCCAGTACTTC.

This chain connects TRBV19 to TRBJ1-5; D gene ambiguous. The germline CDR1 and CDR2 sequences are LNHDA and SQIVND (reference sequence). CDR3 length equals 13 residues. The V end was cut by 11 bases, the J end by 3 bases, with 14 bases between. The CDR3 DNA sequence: TGTGCCTCCCAGGTCGAGATCAATCAGCCCCAGCATTTT. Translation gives CASQVEINQPQHF.

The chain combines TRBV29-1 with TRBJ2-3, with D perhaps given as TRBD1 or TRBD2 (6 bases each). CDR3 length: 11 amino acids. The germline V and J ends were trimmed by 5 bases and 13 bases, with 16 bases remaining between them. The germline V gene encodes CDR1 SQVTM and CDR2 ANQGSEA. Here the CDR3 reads CSVRGAGAKYF. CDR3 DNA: TGCAGCGTTAGGGGGGCAGGGGCGAAGTATTTT.

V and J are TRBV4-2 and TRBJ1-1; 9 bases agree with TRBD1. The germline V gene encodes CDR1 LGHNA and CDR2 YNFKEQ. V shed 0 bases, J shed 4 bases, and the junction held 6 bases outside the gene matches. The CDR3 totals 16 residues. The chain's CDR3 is CASSQDRDRVGTEAFF. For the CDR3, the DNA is TGTGCCAGCAGCCAAGATCGGGACAGGGTTGGCACTGAAGCTTTCTTT.

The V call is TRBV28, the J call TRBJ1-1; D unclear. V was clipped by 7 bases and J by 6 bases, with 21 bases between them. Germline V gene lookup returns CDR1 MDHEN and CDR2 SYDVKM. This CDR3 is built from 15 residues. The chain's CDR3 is CASTAVVAVGAEAFF. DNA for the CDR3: TGTGCCAGCACGGCGGTGGTTGCCGTTGGGGCTGAAGCTTTCTTT. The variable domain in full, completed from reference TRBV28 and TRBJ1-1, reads DVKVTQSSRYLVKRTGEKVFLECVQDMDHENMFWYRQDPGLGLRLIYFSYDVKMKEKGDIPEGYSVSREKKERFSLILESASTNQTSMYLCASTAVVAVGAEAFFGQGTRLTVV.

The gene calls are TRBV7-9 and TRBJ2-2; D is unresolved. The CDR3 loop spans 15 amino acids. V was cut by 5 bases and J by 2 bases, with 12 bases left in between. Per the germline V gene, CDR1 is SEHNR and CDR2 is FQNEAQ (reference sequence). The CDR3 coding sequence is TGTGCCAGCAGCGTACGCTGGGGTAACACCGGGGAGCTGTTTTTT. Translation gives CASSVRWGNTGELFF.

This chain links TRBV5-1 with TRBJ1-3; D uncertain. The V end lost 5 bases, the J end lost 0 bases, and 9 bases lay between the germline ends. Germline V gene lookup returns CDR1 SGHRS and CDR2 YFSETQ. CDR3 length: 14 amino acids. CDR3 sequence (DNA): TGCGCCAGCAGAGAAGAGAACTCTGGAAACACCATATATTTT. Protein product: CASREENSGNTIYF. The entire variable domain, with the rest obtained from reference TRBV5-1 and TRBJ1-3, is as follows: KAGVTQTPRYLIKTRGQQVTLSCSPISGHRSVSWYQQTPGQGLQFLFEYFSETQRNKGNFPGRFSGRQFSNSRSEMNVSTLELGDSALYLCASREENSGNTIYFGEGSWLTVV.

CDR3 coding DNA: TGTGCCAGCAGCCCCCGACCGGGACAAAACACCGGGGAGCTGTTTTTT. It codes for CASSPRPGQNTGELFF. The chain carries TRBV7-2 and TRBJ2-2; possibly TRBD1 for D (6 bases). The CDR3 sequence is 16 residues long. Looked up from germline, CDR1 is SGHTA and CDR2 is FQGNSA. The V end lost 5 bases, the J end lost 2 bases, and 15 bases lay between the germline ends.

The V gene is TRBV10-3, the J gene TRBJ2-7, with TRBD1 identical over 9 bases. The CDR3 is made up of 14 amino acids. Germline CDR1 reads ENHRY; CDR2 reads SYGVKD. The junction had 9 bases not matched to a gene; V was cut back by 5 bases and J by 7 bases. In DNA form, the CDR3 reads TGTGCCATCAGTCAGACAGGGGGGGTTGTGGAGCAGTACTTC. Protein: CAISQTGGVVEQYF.

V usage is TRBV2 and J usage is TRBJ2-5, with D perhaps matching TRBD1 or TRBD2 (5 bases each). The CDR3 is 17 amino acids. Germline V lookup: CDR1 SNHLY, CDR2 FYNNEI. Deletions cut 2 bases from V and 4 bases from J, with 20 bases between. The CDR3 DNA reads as TGTGCCAGCAGTGAATCGGTCTGGGGCCGAGGGACAGAGACCCAGTACTTC. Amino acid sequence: CASSESVWGRGTETQYF. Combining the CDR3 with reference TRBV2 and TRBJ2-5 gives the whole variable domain EPEVTQTPSHQVTQMGQEVILRCVPISNHLYFYWYRQILGQKVEFLVSFYNNEISEKSEIFDDQFSVERPDGSNFTLKIRSTKLEDSAMYFCASSESVWGRGTETQYFGPGTRLLVL.

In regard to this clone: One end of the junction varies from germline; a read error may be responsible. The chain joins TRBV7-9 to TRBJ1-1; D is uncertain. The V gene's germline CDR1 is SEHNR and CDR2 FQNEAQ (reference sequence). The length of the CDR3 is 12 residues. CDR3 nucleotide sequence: TGTGCCAGCAGCGCCGGACCGGGAATCCTCTCCTTT. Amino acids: CASSAGPGILSF.

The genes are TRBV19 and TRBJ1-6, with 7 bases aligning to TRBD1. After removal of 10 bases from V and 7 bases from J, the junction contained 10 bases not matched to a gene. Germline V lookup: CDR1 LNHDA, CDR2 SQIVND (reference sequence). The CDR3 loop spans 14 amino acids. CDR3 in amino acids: CATQTRDSNSPLHF. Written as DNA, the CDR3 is TGTGCCACCCAAACCCGGGACAGCAATTCACCCCTCCACTTT.

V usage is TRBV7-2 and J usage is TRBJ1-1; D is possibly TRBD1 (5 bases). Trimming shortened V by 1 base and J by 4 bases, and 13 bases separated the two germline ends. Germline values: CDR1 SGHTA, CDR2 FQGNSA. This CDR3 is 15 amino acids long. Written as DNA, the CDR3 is TGTGCCAGCAGCTTAGATGGGGGGTTCGGCACTGAAGCTTTCTTT. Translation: CASSLDGGFGTEAFF.

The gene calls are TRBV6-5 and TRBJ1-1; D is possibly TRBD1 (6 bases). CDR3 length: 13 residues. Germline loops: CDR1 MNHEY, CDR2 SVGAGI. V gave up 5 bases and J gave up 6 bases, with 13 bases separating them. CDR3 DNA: TGTGCCAGCAGTAGCCCGGACAGCTCTGAAGCTTTCTTT. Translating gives CASSSPDSSEAFF.